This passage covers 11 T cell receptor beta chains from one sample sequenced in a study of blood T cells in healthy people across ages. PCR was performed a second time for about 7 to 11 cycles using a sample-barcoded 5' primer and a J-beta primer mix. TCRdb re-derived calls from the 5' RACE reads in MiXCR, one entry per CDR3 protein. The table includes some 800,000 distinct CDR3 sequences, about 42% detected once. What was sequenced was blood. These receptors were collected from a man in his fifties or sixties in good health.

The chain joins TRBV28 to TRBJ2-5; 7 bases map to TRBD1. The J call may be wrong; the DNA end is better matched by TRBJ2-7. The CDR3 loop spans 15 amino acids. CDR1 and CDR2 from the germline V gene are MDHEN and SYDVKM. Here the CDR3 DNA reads TGTGCCAGCAGCGAAACAGGGGCCGCCTACTACGAGCAGTACTTC. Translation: CASSETGAAYYEQYF.

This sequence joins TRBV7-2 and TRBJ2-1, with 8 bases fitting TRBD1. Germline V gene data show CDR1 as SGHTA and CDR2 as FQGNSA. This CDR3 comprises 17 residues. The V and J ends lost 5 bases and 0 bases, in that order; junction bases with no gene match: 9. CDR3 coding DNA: TGTGCCAGCAGCATTCAGGGGGCGCCTGGCTCCTACAATGAGCAGTTCTTC. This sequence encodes CASSIQGAPGSYNEQFF. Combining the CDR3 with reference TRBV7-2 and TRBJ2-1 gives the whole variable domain GAGVSQSPSNKVTEKGKDVELRCDPISGHTALYWYRQSLGQGLEFLIYFQGNSAPDKSGLPSDRFSAERTGGSVSTLTIQRTQQEDSAVYLCASSIQGAPGSYNEQFFGPGTRLTVL.

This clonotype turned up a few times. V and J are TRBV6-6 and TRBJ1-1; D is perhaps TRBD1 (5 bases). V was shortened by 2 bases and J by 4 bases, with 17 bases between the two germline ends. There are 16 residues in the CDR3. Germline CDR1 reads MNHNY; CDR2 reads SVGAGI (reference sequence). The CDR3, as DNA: TGTGCCAGCAGTTACGCCACAGCTAGGGACGGCACTGAAGCTTTCTTT. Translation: CASSYATARDGTEAFF.

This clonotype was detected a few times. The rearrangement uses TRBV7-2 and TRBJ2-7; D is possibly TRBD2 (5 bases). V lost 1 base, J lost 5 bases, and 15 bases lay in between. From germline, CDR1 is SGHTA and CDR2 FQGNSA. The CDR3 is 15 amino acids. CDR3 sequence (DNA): TGTGCCAGCAGCTTAGGGGCCCTAACGGGGAACGAGCAGTACTTC. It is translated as CASSLGALTGNEQYF.

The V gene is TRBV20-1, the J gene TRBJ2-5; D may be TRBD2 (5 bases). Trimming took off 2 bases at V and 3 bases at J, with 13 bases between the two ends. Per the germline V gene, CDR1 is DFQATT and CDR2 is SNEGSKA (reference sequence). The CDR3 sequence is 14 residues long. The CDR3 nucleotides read TGCAGTGCTAGAAAGAGGAGAGCGGAAGAGACCCAGTACTTC. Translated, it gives CSARKRRAEETQYF.

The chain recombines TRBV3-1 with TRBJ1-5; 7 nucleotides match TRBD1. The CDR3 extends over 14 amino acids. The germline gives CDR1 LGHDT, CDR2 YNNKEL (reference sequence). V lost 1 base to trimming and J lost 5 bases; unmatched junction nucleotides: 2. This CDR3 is CASSQGRGYQPQHF. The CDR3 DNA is TGTGCCAGCAGCCAAGGCAGGGGGTATCAGCCCCAGCATTTT.

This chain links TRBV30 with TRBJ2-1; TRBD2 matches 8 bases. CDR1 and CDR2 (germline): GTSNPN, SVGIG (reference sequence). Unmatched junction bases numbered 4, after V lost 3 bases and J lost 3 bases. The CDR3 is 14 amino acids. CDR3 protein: CAWSRGGFYNEQFF. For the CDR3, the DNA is TGTGCCTGGAGCCGCGGGGGGTTCTACAATGAGCAGTTCTTC.

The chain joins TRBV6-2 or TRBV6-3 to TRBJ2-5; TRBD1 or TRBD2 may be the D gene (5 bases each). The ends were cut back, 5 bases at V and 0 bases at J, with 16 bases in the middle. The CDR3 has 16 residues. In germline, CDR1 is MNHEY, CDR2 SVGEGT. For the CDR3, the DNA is TGTGCCAGCAGTCCCCACGGCAGGGAGTACCAAGAGACCCAGTACTTC. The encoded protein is CASSPHGREYQETQYF.

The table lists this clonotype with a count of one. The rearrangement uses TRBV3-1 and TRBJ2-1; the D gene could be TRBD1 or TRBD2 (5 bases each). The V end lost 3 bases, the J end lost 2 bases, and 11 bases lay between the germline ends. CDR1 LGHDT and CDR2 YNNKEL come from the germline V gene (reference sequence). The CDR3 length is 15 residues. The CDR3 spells CASSHITGPYNEQFF. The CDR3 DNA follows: TGTGCCAGCAGCCATATAACGGGACCCTACAATGAGCAGTTCTTC.

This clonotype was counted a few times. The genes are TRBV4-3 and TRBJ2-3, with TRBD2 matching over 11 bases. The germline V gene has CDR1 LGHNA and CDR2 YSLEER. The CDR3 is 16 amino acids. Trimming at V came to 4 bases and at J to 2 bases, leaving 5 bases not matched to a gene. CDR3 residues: CASSRALAGDTDTQYF. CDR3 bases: TGCGCCAGCAGCCGGGCACTAGCGGGGGACACAGATACGCAGTATTTT.

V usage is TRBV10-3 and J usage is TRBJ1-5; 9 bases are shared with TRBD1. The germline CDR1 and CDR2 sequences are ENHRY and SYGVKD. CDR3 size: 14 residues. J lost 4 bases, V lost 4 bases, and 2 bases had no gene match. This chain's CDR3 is CAISGTGENQPQHF. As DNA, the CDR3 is TGTGCCATCAGTGGGACAGGGGAGAATCAGCCCCAGCATTTT.